The clone carrying this T cell receptor beta chain was recorded only once. The data stem from a study of blood T cell repertoires in COVID-19. Overall study context: PBMCs, B-cell-depleted T cells, or T cells were the source of the cDNA or gDNA that made up the material.

The CDR3 runs to 14 residues. The V end was cut by 2 bases, the J end by 4 bases, with 9 bases between. Per the germline V gene, CDR1 is MNHEY and CDR2 is SVGEGT. Per the original methods: Scientists estimated how many nucleated cells there were by amplifying reference gene primers. Generated by immunoSEQ multiplex PCR, the TCRdb table keeps only in-frame clones and is missing some. Clone size and the V and J calls come from that table; the DNA yielded D and trimming. The sample has over 150,000 clones, approximately 90% seen once. The sequence was obtained from a man aged 50 to 60 with COVID-19, enrolled during active disease. The chain recombines TRBV6-2 or TRBV6-3 with TRBJ1-5, with D maybe TRBD1 (6 bases). The source material was peripheral blood. The CDR3 protein is CASSYGGPNQPQHF. The CDR3, as DNA: TGTGCCAGCAGTTACGGGGGCCCAAATCAGCCCCAGCATTTT.